The rows below give T cell receptor beta chains drawn from one sample of a study of cytomegalovirus exposure and HLA in healthy donors. Only in-frame clones appear in the TCRdb table, and some are missing; sequencing was by immunoSEQ multiplex PCR. The sample yields 150,000 to 200,000 clones, about 84% seen once. Input material: PBMCs. The source of these receptors is a man aged 18 to 29 in good health and CMV-seronegative. CDR3s include the opening cysteine and the closing phenylalanine or tryptophan. Not all rows give a size; the values are once, few, many and, for expanded clones, a class.

size,V,length,CDR3
-,TRBV7-2,13,CASSIRDSYEQYF
few,TRBV7-9,16,CASSFPGGVYNYGYTF
-,TRBV2,17,CASRRRTGEYSNQPQHF
-,TRBV7-9,12,CASSLRAGELFF
-,TRBV6-1,15,CASSEIVETGLGYTF
-,TRBV21-1,15,CASSKGAGGYNEQFF
-,TRBV5-1,15,CASSLSGGYNQPQHF
-,TRBV28,13,CAHGSSYNSPLHF
-,TRBV6-6,15,CASSLERVVTDTQYF
-,TRBV20-1,11,CSALGGAEQFF
-,TRBV18,14,CASSPGQGAFEQFF
-,TRBV2,16,CASRSWDRDRVSPLHF
-,TRBV6-1,17,CASSEAGYRGIGEKLFF
-,TRBV6-5,15,CASSRQGAIYNEQFF
once,TRBV15,15,CATSRVPGLSYEQYF
once,TRBV5-4,15,CASSSGLAGTDTQYF
few,TRBV30,13,CAAPVRGSHEQYF
-,TRBV9,15,CASSVDPSGGNEQYF
-,TRBV5-1,14,CASSSPSVQETQYF
-,TRBV19,15,CASSTDPAGEETQYF
-,TRBV2,15,CASRGNSGAPGELFF
-,TRBV11-3,18,CASSLVVGLRTGTDTQYF
-,TRBV6-6,15,CASSARVATNEKLFF
-,TRBV2,14,CASRKGVSVNEQFF
-,TRBV7-2,18,CASSLNPIAGGSGETQYF
-,TRBV7-2,13,CASRIAGGDEQFF
-,TRBV4-2,14,CASAGQGDYNEQFF
-,TRBV28,13,CASRGQGSYIQYF
-,TRBV2,15,CASSGWDRASYGYTF
few,TRBV11-2,16,CASSFLGGLSQETQYF
once,TRBV7-2,13,CASSLVGGPEAFF
-,TRBV27,17,CASSLTAGTGGNTEAFF
-,TRBV7-2,15,CASSPGTVSGNTIYF